This T cell receptor (beta chain) was sequenced during a study of monozygotic twins with inflammatory bowel disease. Overall study results and limits: Researchers reported no repertoire similarity difference between concordant and discordant twins, possibly from limited power.

The germline gives CDR1 DFQATT, CDR2 SNEGSKA (reference sequence). This CDR3 has 13 amino acids. UMIs with a 6-nucleotide sample barcode were added by template switching. Nested PCRs (about 17 and 10 cycles, two total) were applied to TCRalpha and TCRbeta cDNA. TCRdb reprocessed the 5' RACE reads, with one entry per CDR3 protein and no DNA. There are nearly 450,000 distinct CDR3 sequences in the sample, with 2.4% held by the top ten. Points on this clonotype: The antigen is not known.

This TCR came from a human donor with ulcerative colitis or Crohn's disease, or a healthy co-twin of an affected twin (not recorded which). V is TRBV20-1 and J is TRBJ2-7. The specimen sequenced was blood. CDR3 residues: CSAGRDPSYEQYF.